The 17 T cell receptor beta chains in this list originate from one sample, sequenced in a study of T cells expressing NK-cell markers (dated by TCRdb to 2020 to 2021). Library creation used 5' RACE. These reads were obtained on an Illumina HiSeq 2000. Each entry corresponds to one CDR3 protein sequence from reads that TCRdb reprocessed, and DNA is not given. This sample's table contains roughly 450,000 distinct CDR3 sequences. The top ten clones comprise under 1.5% of the sample. Sequencing was done on a sample of blood T cells: a sorted CD56 or NKG2C T cell subset, CD4+ or CD8+ T cells, or bulk PBMC T cells (not recorded which). Receptors originate from a woman aged 45-59 years in good health. Donor details come from another sample of the same person, matched by shared clones.

The rearrangement links TRBV18 to TRBJ2-3. Per the germline V gene, CDR1 is KGHSH and CDR2 is LQKENI. The CDR3 contains 11 residues. The CDR3 sequence is CASSPTDTQYF.

The chain joins TRBV2 to TRBJ2-1; TCRdb calls TRBD2, which cannot be checked without DNA. This CDR3 is built from 16 residues. Germline V lookup: CDR1 SNHLY, CDR2 FYNNEI. CDR3: CASLEARLVHLNEQFF.

V usage is TRBV5-6 and J usage is TRBJ1-2. CDR3 length: 13 residues. The germline gives CDR1 SGHDT, CDR2 YYEEEE. CDR3 loop: CASSLRAVGSYTF.

This sequence joins TRBV10-3 and TRBJ1-2. CDR1 ENHRY and CDR2 SYGVKD come from the germline V gene. The CDR3 is 13 amino acids. The CDR3 reads CAISGTANYGYTF.

This chain links TRBV12-3 or TRBV12-4 with TRBJ2-2. This CDR3 contains 13 residues. CDR3 protein: CASSLIGPGELFF.

V usage is TRBV4-1 and J usage is TRBJ2-2; TCRdb proposes TRBD1, but this gene call is untestable without DNA. The CDR3 consists of 17 residues. From germline, CDR1 is MGHRA and CDR2 YSYEKL. The chain's CDR3 is CASSLNSGGANTGELFF.

The chain carries TRBV2 and TRBJ2-5. CDR3 length equals 14 residues. Germline lookup yields CDR1 SNHLY and CDR2 FYNNEI. CDR3 region: CASSGMGNQETQYF. Full variable domain (remainder filled in from reference TRBV2 and TRBJ2-5): EPEVTQTPSHQVTQMGQEVILRCVPISNHLYFYWYRQILGQKVEFLVSFYNNEISEKSEIFDDQFSVERPDGSNFTLKIRSTKLEDSAMYFCASSGMGNQETQYFGPGTRLLVL.

This rearrangement joins TRBV11-2 to TRBJ2-5; TCRdb reports TRBD2, a call that lacks DNA to check it against. The V gene's germline CDR1 is SGHAT and CDR2 FQNNGV. The CDR3 sequence is 15 residues long. The CDR3 region is CASSPEPAGVETQYF.

The V and J genes are TRBV20-1 and TRBJ2-3; the TCRdb D gene call, TRBD2, has no DNA to confirm it. Per the germline V gene, CDR1 is DFQATT and CDR2 is SNEGSKA (reference sequence). This CDR3 contains 17 residues. This chain's CDR3 is CSARALLARDSTDTQYF.

The chain couples TRBV18 to TRBJ2-4; TCRdb's assignment of TRBD2 cannot be checked, as there is no DNA. This CDR3 comprises 18 residues. Germline values: CDR1 KGHSH, CDR2 LQKENI. The CDR3 region is CASSPMISGRVAKNIQYF.

The gene calls are TRBV10-1 and TRBJ2-2. This CDR3 is 13 amino acids long. The germline V gene has CDR1 WNHNN and CDR2 SYGVQD (reference sequence). CDR3 amino acids: CASSESGTGELFF.

This chain connects TRBV14 to TRBJ1-4. Germline V CDR1 and CDR2: SGHDN, FVKESK. The CDR3 consists of 11 residues. The CDR3 here is CASSHSGKLFF.

The chain links TRBV10-2 to TRBJ2-2; TCRdb selects TRBD1, and the lack of DNA leaves this call unchecked. Per germline, CDR1 WSHSY and CDR2 SAAADI. CDR3 length: 14 residues. CDR3 region: CASSTTGVTGELFF.

The chain links TRBV29-1 to TRBJ2-4. From germline, CDR1 is SQVTM and CDR2 ANQGSEA. The CDR3 spans 13 residues. The CDR3 sequence is CSVARADKNIQYF. Full variable domain (remainder filled in from reference TRBV29-1 and TRBJ2-4): SAVISQKPSRDICQRGTSLTIQCQVDSQVTMMFWYRQQPGQSLTLIATANQGSEATYESGFVIDKFPISRPNLTFSTLTVSNMSPEDSSIYLCSVARADKNIQYFGAGTRLSVL.

This chain connects TRBV24-1 to TRBJ2-3; TCRdb picks TRBD1, but there is no DNA to check that call. The germline V gene encodes CDR1 KGHDR and CDR2 SFDVKD. CDR3 length: 14 amino acids. The CDR3 here is CATSGAGPTDTQYF.

V is TRBV28 and J is TRBJ2-3; TCRdb's assignment of TRBD2 cannot be checked, as there is no DNA. This CDR3 spans 16 amino acids. Germline CDR1 is MDHEN and CDR2 is SYDVKM. The CDR3 sequence is CASSPVGSGSTDTQYF.

The V and J genes are TRBV19 and TRBJ2-3; TCRdb reports TRBD1, a call that lacks DNA to check it against. Germline assignment: CDR1 LNHDA and CDR2 SQIVND (reference sequence). The CDR3 extends over 15 amino acids. The CDR3 protein is CASSQAGATTDTQYF.